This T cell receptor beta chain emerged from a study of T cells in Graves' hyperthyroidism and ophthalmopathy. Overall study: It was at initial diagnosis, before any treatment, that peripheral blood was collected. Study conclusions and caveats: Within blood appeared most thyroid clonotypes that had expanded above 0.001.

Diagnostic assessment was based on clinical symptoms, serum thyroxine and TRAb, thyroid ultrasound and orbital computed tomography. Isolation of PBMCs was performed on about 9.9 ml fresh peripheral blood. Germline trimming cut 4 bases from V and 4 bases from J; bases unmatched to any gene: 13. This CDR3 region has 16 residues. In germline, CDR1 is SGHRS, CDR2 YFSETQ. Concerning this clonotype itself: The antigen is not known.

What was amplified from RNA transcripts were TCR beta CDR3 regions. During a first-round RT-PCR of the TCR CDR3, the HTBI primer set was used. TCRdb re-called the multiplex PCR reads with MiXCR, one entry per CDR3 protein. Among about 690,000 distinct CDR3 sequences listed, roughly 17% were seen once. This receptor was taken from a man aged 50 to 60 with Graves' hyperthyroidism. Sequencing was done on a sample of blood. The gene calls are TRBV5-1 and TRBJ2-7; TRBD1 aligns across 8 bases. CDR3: CASSPPPAGGGYEQYF. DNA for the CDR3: TGCGCCAGCAGCCCCCCGCCCGCAGGGGGCGGTTACGAGCAGTACTTC.